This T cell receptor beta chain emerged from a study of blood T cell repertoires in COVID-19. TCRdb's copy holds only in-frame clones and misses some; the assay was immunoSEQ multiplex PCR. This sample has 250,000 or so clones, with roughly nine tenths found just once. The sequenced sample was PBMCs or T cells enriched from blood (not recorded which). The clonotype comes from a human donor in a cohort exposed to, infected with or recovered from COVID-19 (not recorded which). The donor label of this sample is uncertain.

CDR3 region: CASSLTWRGSMSEAFF. CDR3 coding DNA: TGTGCCAGCAGCCTTACCTGGAGGGGCTCTATGTCTGAAGCTTTCTTT. V and J are TRBV11-2 and TRBJ1-1, with D tentatively TRBD1 (5 bases). V was pared by 5 bases and J by 6 bases, with 22 bases between. Germline lookup yields CDR1 SGHAT and CDR2 FQNNGV. The CDR3 has 16 residues.